The sequence of this T cell receptor (beta chain) was determined in a study of blood T cell repertoires in COVID-19. Study-wide background: Sites in the United States, Italy and Spain provided acute and convalescent COVID-19 samples. T cells, B-cell-depleted T cells, or PBMCs supplied cDNA or gDNA.

The CDR3 runs 15 residues. Per the germline V gene, CDR1 is SGHDT and CDR2 is YYEEEE. Between the trimmed V and J ends, which lost 5 bases and 7 bases, there was a span of 18 bases. Original processing notes: Researchers report that nucleated cell counts were estimated from reference gene primer amplification. Measured with immunoSEQ multiplex PCR; TCRdb has only the in-frame clones, and not every one. That table furnishes V, J and clone size, whereas the DNA furnished D and trimming. The sample records about 180,000 clones, roughly 84% being singletons. Sequencing input: peripheral blood. This sequence originates from a woman aged 80 or over with acute or convalescent COVID-19. J is TRBJ1-4 and V is TRBV5-6; tentative D call: TRBD1 (5 bases). CDR3 residues: CASRILGDSGEKLFF. In nucleotides, the CDR3 is TGTGCCAGCAGGATTTTAGGGGATTCAGGTGAAAAACTGTTTTTT. Combining the CDR3 with reference TRBV5-6 and TRBJ1-4 gives the whole variable domain DAGVTQSPTHLIKTRGQQVTLRCSPKSGHDTVSWYQQALGQGPQFIFQYYEEEERQRGNFPDRFSGHQFPNYSSELNVNALLLGDSALYLCASRILGDSGEKLFFGSGTQLSVL.